These T cell receptor beta chains were read from a single sample in a study of tumor-infiltrating lymphocytes in primary liver carcinoma. Using its own MiXCR run on the multiplex PCR reads, TCRdb lists one record per CDR3 protein. The data show about 110,000 distinct CDR3 sequences, roughly 80% seen once. The specimen sequenced was liver tumor tissue from sampling region 3. The receptors derive from a man between 35 and 55 years old with primary liver carcinoma and hepatitis B virus infection. Each CDR3 is given with its conserved first and last residue. The D gene is left open where the match is weak. The size of a clone is reported for some rows only, either as once, few or many, or as a class for expanded clones.

v_call: TRBV7-9
d_call: TRBD2
j_call: TRBJ2-1
clone_size: few
cdr3_aa: CASSRTSRQLNNNEQFF
cdr3_nt: TGTGCCAGCAGCCGGACTAGCAGACAACTAAACAACAATGAACAGTTCTTC

v_call: TRBV10-2
d_call: .
j_call: TRBJ2-7
clone_size: .
cdr3_aa: CASTRGVSFEQYF
cdr3_nt: TGTGCCAGCACGCGGGGCGTCTCCTTCGAGCAGTACTTC

v_call: TRBV6-1
d_call: .
j_call: TRBJ2-2
clone_size: .
cdr3_aa: CASRDLGGVARELFF
cdr3_nt: TGTGCCAGCAGGGATTTGGGCGGCGTAGCCAGGGAGCTGTTTTTT

v_call: TRBV12-3/TRBV12-4
d_call: .
j_call: TRBJ1-4
clone_size: .
cdr3_aa: CASSPTREVEKLFF
cdr3_nt: TGTGCCAGCAGTCCCACAAGGGAAGTGGAAAAACTGTTCTTT

v_call: TRBV11-2
d_call: .
j_call: TRBJ2-1
clone_size: .
cdr3_aa: CASSPGTSSYIEQFF
cdr3_nt: TGTGCGAGCAGCCCCGGAACTTCTTCCTACATTGAGCAGTTCTTC

v_call: TRBV10-2
d_call: .
j_call: TRBJ2-3
clone_size: .
cdr3_aa: CTSSDLKGGGTDTEYF
cdr3_nt: TGCACCAGCAGTGACTTGAAAGGGGGTGGCACAGATACGGAGTATTTT

v_call: TRBV11-2
d_call: TRBD2
j_call: TRBJ2-5
clone_size: .
cdr3_aa: CESSLGASGQETHYF
cdr3_nt: TGTGAGAGCAGCTTAGGGGCTAGCGGACAAGAGACCCATTACTTC

v_call: TRBV11-2
d_call: .
j_call: TRBJ2-2
clone_size: .
cdr3_aa: CASSTDSDTGELLF
cdr3_nt: TGTGCCAGCAGTACAGACTCGGACACTGGGGAGCTGTTGTTT

v_call: TRBV5-6
d_call: TRBD1
j_call: TRBJ2-6
clone_size: .
cdr3_aa: CTSSLARTGKAGANVLTF
cdr3_nt: TGTACTAGCAGCTTGGCCCGGACAGGGAAGGCTGGGGCCAACGTCCTGACTTTC

v_call: TRBV6-2/TRBV6-3
d_call: TRBD2
j_call: TRBJ2-3
clone_size: .
cdr3_aa: CAGLLCPSGNVPPGTDTQYF
cdr3_nt: TGTGCCGGCCTACTGTGCCCTAGCGGGAACGTCCCCCCTGGCACAGATACGCAGTATTTT

v_call: TRBV11-2
d_call: .
j_call: TRBJ1-1
clone_size: .
cdr3_aa: CASARSGNTEAFF
cdr3_nt: TGTGCCAGCGCTCGGTCGGGGAACACTGAAGCCTTCTTT

v_call: TRBV6-6
d_call: .
j_call: TRBJ1-1
clone_size: .
cdr3_aa: CASAGRADAEAFF
cdr3_nt: TGTGCCAGTGCCGGCAGAGCGGACGCTGAAGCTTTCTTT

v_call: TRBV6-5
d_call: .
j_call: TRBJ2-6
clone_size: once
cdr3_aa: CASRFWGTSGANVLTF
cdr3_nt: TGTGCAAGCAGGTTTTGGGGGACCTCTGGGGCCAACGTCCTGACTTTC

v_call: TRBV4-2
d_call: .
j_call: TRBJ2-7
clone_size: .
cdr3_aa: CVSSQENTGREQYF
cdr3_nt: TGTGTCAGCAGTCAAGAAAATACCGGCAGGGAGCAGTACTTC

v_call: TRBV5-1
d_call: .
j_call: TRBJ2-5
clone_size: .
cdr3_aa: CASSLDAGWETQYF
cdr3_nt: TGCGCCAGCAGCTTGGATGCTGGTTGGGAGACCCAGTACTTC

v_call: TRBV11-3
d_call: TRBD2
j_call: TRBJ2-3
clone_size: .
cdr3_aa: CASNKAVAGGGTDIQYF
cdr3_nt: TGTGCCAGCAACAAAGCGGTCGCGGGAGGGGGCACAGATATTCAGTATTTT

v_call: TRBV6-2/TRBV6-3
d_call: TRBD2
j_call: TRBJ2-5
clone_size: .
cdr3_aa: CPSNGLAREEETQYF
cdr3_nt: TGTCCCAGCAATGGACTAGCGAGAGAGGAAGAGACCCAGTACTTC

v_call: TRBV12-3/TRBV12-4
d_call: .
j_call: TRBJ2-7
clone_size: .
cdr3_aa: CASILYIVGAYEQYF
cdr3_nt: TGTGCCAGCATCCTATACATAGTGGGCGCCTACGAGCAGTACTTC

v_call: TRBV6-6
d_call: TRBD1
j_call: TRBJ1-1
clone_size: .
cdr3_aa: CASSTGGTEAFF
cdr3_nt: TGTGCCAGCAGCACAGGGGGGACTGAAGCTTTCTTT

v_call: TRBV12-3/TRBV12-4
d_call: .
j_call: TRBJ2-2
clone_size: .
cdr3_aa: CASSWGRHAGKLFF
cdr3_nt: TGTGCTAGCAGTTGGGGGAGGCACGCCGGGAAGCTGTTTTTT

v_call: TRBV6-5
d_call: .
j_call: TRBJ1-1
clone_size: .
cdr3_aa: CASSYSFGVMNTEAFF
cdr3_nt: TGTGCCAGCAGTTACTCGTTCGGGGTAATGAACACTGAGGCTTTCTTT

v_call: TRBV28
d_call: TRBD2
j_call: TRBJ2-5
clone_size: .
cdr3_aa: CVSSLVAGGRETQYF
cdr3_nt: TGTGTCAGCAGTTTAGTGGCGGGAGGTCGAGAGACCCAATACTTC

v_call: TRBV29-1
d_call: .
j_call: TRBJ2-7
clone_size: .
cdr3_aa: CSVRSTRVKSYEKYF
cdr3_nt: TGCAGCGTACGCTCTACCAGGGTCAAGTCCTACGAGAAGTACTTC

v_call: TRBV5-5
d_call: .
j_call: TRBJ2-2
clone_size: .
cdr3_aa: CVSSLLELYAGELFF
cdr3_nt: TGTGTCAGCAGCTTATTAGAGTTGTACGCAGGGGAGCTGTTTTTT

v_call: TRBV5-4
d_call: .
j_call: TRBJ2-2
clone_size: .
cdr3_aa: CVSSPGQAITGELFF
cdr3_nt: TGTGTCAGCAGCCCGGGACAAGCGATCACCGGGGAGCTGTTTTTT

v_call: TRBV6-2/TRBV6-3
d_call: .
j_call: TRBJ1-1
clone_size: .
cdr3_aa: CASSYRGTGTEAFF
cdr3_nt: TGTGCCAGTAGTTACCGGGGAACTGGCACTGAAGCTTTCTTT

v_call: TRBV29-1
d_call: .
j_call: TRBJ1-2
clone_size: few
cdr3_aa: CSIDDGTYGYTF
cdr3_nt: TGCAGTATTGACGACGGAACCTATGGCTACACCTTC

v_call: TRBV15
d_call: .
j_call: TRBJ2-5
clone_size: .
cdr3_aa: CATSRDPGGQETQYF
cdr3_nt: TGTGCCACCAGCAGAGATCCCGGAGGGCAGGAGACCCAGTACTTC

v_call: TRBV11-2
d_call: .
j_call: TRBJ1-1
clone_size: medium-sized
cdr3_aa: CASSFGQTLNTEAFF
cdr3_nt: TGTGCCAGCAGCTTTGGACAGACATTAAACACTGAAGCTTTCTTT

v_call: TRBV6-2/TRBV6-3
d_call: .
j_call: TRBJ1-5
clone_size: .
cdr3_aa: CASSYDSYQSQHF
cdr3_nt: TGTGCCAGCAGTTATGACAGCTATCAGTCCCAGCATTTT

v_call: TRBV29-1
d_call: TRBD1
j_call: TRBJ1-1
clone_size: .
cdr3_aa: CSVGQLEAFF
cdr3_nt: TGCAGCGTGGGACAGCTTGAAGCTTTCTTT

v_call: TRBV29-1
d_call: TRBD2
j_call: TRBJ2-3
clone_size: .
cdr3_aa: CSVESASGARYAQYF
cdr3_nt: TGCAGCGTTGAGTCGGCTAGCGGAGCGAGGTATGCGCAGTATTTT

v_call: TRBV6-1
d_call: TRBD2
j_call: TRBJ2-7
clone_size: .
cdr3_aa: CVSSEGTNGLYEQYF
cdr3_nt: TGTGTCAGCAGTGAGGGGACTAATGGTCTCTACGAGCAGTACTTC

v_call: TRBV4-1
d_call: .
j_call: TRBJ2-3
clone_size: .
cdr3_aa: CASSQEFLVDTQYF
cdr3_nt: TGCGCCAGCAGCCAAGAATTTTTGGTAGATACGCAGTATTTT

v_call: TRBV6-1
d_call: TRBD2
j_call: TRBJ2-7
clone_size: .
cdr3_aa: CASREAGVIYNEQYF
cdr3_nt: TGTGCCAGCAGAGAAGCGGGAGTGATCTACAATGAGCAGTACTTC

v_call: TRBV29-1
d_call: .
j_call: TRBJ1-2
clone_size: .
cdr3_aa: CSVGAPTRTQVANYVYTF
cdr3_nt: TGCAGCGTTGGGGCACCAACAAGAACTCAAGTGGCTAACTATGTCTACACTTTC

v_call: TRBV16
d_call: .
j_call: TRBJ1-1
clone_size: many
cdr3_aa: CASSQNDGGVNTEAFF
cdr3_nt: TGTGCCAGCAGCCAAAACGACGGAGGGGTGAACACTGAAGCTTTCTTT

v_call: TRBV11-1
d_call: .
j_call: TRBJ1-1
clone_size: .
cdr3_aa: CASSLYPGADTEAFF
cdr3_nt: TGTGCAAGCAGCTTATATCCAGGGGCAGACACTGAAGCTTTCTTC

v_call: TRBV12-3/TRBV12-4
d_call: .
j_call: TRBJ1-5
clone_size: .
cdr3_aa: CASSLNRGSNEPQHF
cdr3_nt: TGTGCCAGTAGTTTAAATCGGGGTAGCAATGAGCCCCAGCATTTT

v_call: TRBV6-2/TRBV6-3
d_call: .
j_call: TRBJ1-2
clone_size: once
cdr3_aa: CASSYVSNYGYTF
cdr3_nt: TGTGCCAGCAGTTATGTCAGTAACTATGGCTACACCTTC

v_call: TRBV28
d_call: .
j_call: TRBJ2-1
clone_size: once
cdr3_aa: CVSSLSGRVGIEQFF
cdr3_nt: TGTGTCAGCAGTTTATCGGGCCGGGTGGGGATTGAGCAGTTCTTC

v_call: TRBV4-2
d_call: .
j_call: TRBJ1-2
clone_size: .
cdr3_aa: CASSQDRTANGHTF
cdr3_nt: TGTGCCAGCAGCCAAGATAGGACGGCGAATGGCCACACCTTC

v_call: TRBV11-2
d_call: TRBD2
j_call: TRBJ2-5
clone_size: .
cdr3_aa: CANRLGASGQETQYF
cdr3_nt: TGTGCCAACAGGTTAGGGGCTAGCGGACAAGAGACCCAGTATTTC

v_call: TRBV12-3/TRBV12-4
d_call: .
j_call: TRBJ2-2
clone_size: once
cdr3_aa: CASMETANTRELFF
cdr3_nt: TGTGCCAGCATGGAGACAGCGAATACCAGGGAGCTGTTTTTT

v_call: TRBV4-3
d_call: .
j_call: TRBJ1-2
clone_size: .
cdr3_aa: CASSQVGAGRNYGNTF
cdr3_nt: TGTGCCAGCAGCCAGGTAGGGGCAGGGAGGAACTATGGCAACACCTTC

v_call: TRBV6-2/TRBV6-3
d_call: .
j_call: TRBJ2-1
clone_size: .
cdr3_aa: CASSYMILGNEQFF
cdr3_nt: TGTGCCAGCAGTTACATGATACTTGGAAATGAGCAGTTCTTC

v_call: TRBV11-1
d_call: .
j_call: TRBJ2-3
clone_size: .
cdr3_aa: CVSSQPPEADTQYF
cdr3_nt: TGTGTCAGCAGCCAACCCCCTGAAGCAGATACGCAATATTTT

v_call: TRBV4-3
d_call: .
j_call: TRBJ1-1
clone_size: .
cdr3_aa: CANRQGNTEAFF
cdr3_nt: TGCGCCAACCGCCAGGGAAACACTGAAGCTTTCTTT

v_call: TRBV29-1
d_call: .
j_call: TRBJ2-7
clone_size: .
cdr3_aa: CSVDPGFEQYF
cdr3_nt: TGCAGCGTTGATCCCGGTTTTGAGCAGTACTTC

v_call: TRBV4-2
d_call: TRBD2
j_call: TRBJ2-3
clone_size: .
cdr3_aa: CTSRQDLGTRGGMQYF
cdr3_nt: TGTACCAGCAGGCAAGATTTGGGGACTAGGGGCGGTATGCAGTATTTT

v_call: TRBV28
d_call: TRBD1
j_call: TRBJ1-6
clone_size: .
cdr3_aa: CASCLDRILSYNPPLHF
cdr3_nt: TGTGCCAGCTGTTTGGACAGGATATTGTCCTATAATCCACCCCTCCACTTT

v_call: TRBV15
d_call: TRBD2
j_call: TRBJ2-1
clone_size: once
cdr3_aa: CATSRDTGGLSCDEQFF
cdr3_nt: TGTGCCACCAGCAGAGACACGGGAGGTTTATCTTGTGATGAGCAGTTCTTC

v_call: TRBV11-1
d_call: .
j_call: TRBJ2-3
clone_size: .
cdr3_aa: CPSRSGGSSVGARTDTQYF
cdr3_nt: TGTCCCAGCAGGTCTGGGGGAAGCTCTGTCGGAGCCCGCACAGATACGCAGTATTTT

v_call: TRBV30
d_call: .
j_call: TRBJ2-1
clone_size: .
cdr3_aa: CVWSWCAESEQFF
cdr3_nt: TGTGTCTGGAGTTGGTGCGCGGAAAGTGAGCAGTTCTTC

v_call: TRBV4-2
d_call: .
j_call: TRBJ2-6
clone_size: .
cdr3_aa: CASSQEASSGANILSF
cdr3_nt: TGTGCCAGCAGCCAAGAAGCAAGCTCTGGGGCCAACATCCTGAGTTTC